The 10 T cell receptor beta chains in this list originate from one sample, sequenced in a study of a mutant IDH1 vaccine in newly diagnosed glioma. Profiling relied on immunoSEQ multiplex PCR, and the TCRdb table lists in-frame clones only, not all of them. The sample holds fewer than 40,000 clones, 80% to 85% seen once. Time point given: week 47, end of study. Doses of 300 ug of mutant IDH1 20-mer peptide were given with topical imiquimod. Which antigens these TCRs recognize remains unknown. Sequenced here: PBMCs, sampled from a glioma patient whose treatment included an IDH1 peptide vaccine. The receptors were sampled from a man aged 25 to 45 with glioma.

This clone was seen a few times. The chain is built from TRBV7-6 and TRBJ1-1; tentative D call: TRBD1 (5 bases). The CDR3 consists of 14 residues. Trimming removed 8 bases from V and 3 bases from J, with 16 bases in between. Germline lookup yields CDR1 SGHVS and CDR2 FNYEAQ. The CDR3 sequence is CASREQEGYTEAFF. In nucleotides, the CDR3 is TGTGCCAGCCGTGAACAGGAGGGGTACACTGAAGCTTTCTTT.

The J gene is TRBJ2-7, the V gene TRBV7-3; 7 nucleotides line up with TRBD1. This CDR3 contains 14 residues. Unmatched junction bases numbered 6, after V lost 4 bases and J lost 3 bases. CDR1 is SGHTA, CDR2 FQGTGA, per germline. CDR3: CASSSSTGRYEQYF. The CDR3 coding sequence is TGTGCCAGCAGCTCATCGACAGGGCGCTACGAGCAGTACTTC.

The genes are TRBV7-8 and TRBJ2-1, with TRBD1 as a possible D gene (7 bases). V was clipped by 6 bases and J by 6 bases, with 12 bases between them. Germline V CDR1 and CDR2: SGHVS, FQNEAQ. This CDR3 is built from 13 residues. CDR3 DNA sequence: TGTGCCAGCAGGGAGGGGGCCTTCAATGAGCAGTTCTTC. Translating gives CASREGAFNEQFF.

This chain connects TRBV19 to TRBJ2-1; D possibly corresponds to TRBD2 (5 bases). Trimming left V 5 bases short and J 0 bases short, with 11 bases between. The CDR3 is 15 residues long. Germline V gives CDR1 LNHDA, CDR2 SQIVND (reference sequence). CDR3 nucleotide sequence: TGTGCCAGTAGTGGGCTAGCCGGCTCCTACAATGAGCAGTTCTTC. This codes for CASSGLAGSYNEQFF.

The rearrangement joins TRBV30 to TRBJ1-4; D is unclear. Trimming cost V 1 base and J 4 bases, with 10 bases left between them. Per the germline V gene, CDR1 is GTSNPN and CDR2 is SVGIG (reference sequence). The CDR3 runs 14 residues. DNA of the CDR3: TGTGCCTGGAGTGAAGGCAGTTATAATGAAAAACTGTTTTTT. Encoded protein: CAWSEGSYNEKLFF. The full variable domain, rest sourced from reference TRBV30 and TRBJ1-4, is SQTIHQWPATLVQPVGSPLSLECTVEGTSNPNLYWYRQAAGRGLQLLFYSVGIGQISSEVPQNLSASRPQDRQFILSSKKLLLSDSGFYLCAWSEGSYNEKLFFGSGTQLSVL.

The chain uses TRBV7-3 and TRBJ2-2; possible D gene TRBD1, 5 bases. V was cut by 4 bases and J by 4 bases, with 16 bases left in between. Germline V gives CDR1 SGHTA, CDR2 FQGTGA. The CDR3 totals 16 residues. This CDR3 is CASSSSVQGSTGELFF. CDR3 bases: TGTGCCAGCAGCTCAAGCGTTCAGGGTTCCACCGGGGAGCTGTTTTTT.

This chain links TRBV6-5 with TRBJ2-7; a possible D gene is TRBD2 (6 bases). The CDR3 extends over 13 amino acids. From germline, CDR1 is MNHEY and CDR2 SVGAGI. Deletions cut 5 bases from V and 2 bases from J, with 10 bases between. CDR3 in DNA: TGTGCCAGCAGTCCGGGACTCACCTACGAGCAGTACTTC. It encodes CASSPGLTYEQYF.

The CDR3 nucleotides read TGTGCCAGCAAGGGACAGGGGGTCTACGAGCAGTACTTC. Translating gives CASKGQGVYEQYF. This sequence joins TRBV7-2 and TRBJ2-7, with TRBD1 identical over 11 bases. Trimming cost V 7 bases and J 3 bases; bases outside gene matches: 2. Germline V gene sequence: CDR1 SGHTA, CDR2 FQGNSA. The CDR3 has 13 amino acids.

The chain recombines TRBV9 with TRBJ1-4; 7 nucleotides align to TRBD1. Germline lookup yields CDR1 SGDLS and CDR2 YYNGEE. This CDR3 has 15 amino acids. J gave up 5 bases and V 4 bases, and 8 bases lay outside the gene matches. CDR3 nucleotide sequence: TGTGCCAGCAGCACCCCCGGGACAGAGAATGAAAAACTGTTTTTT. Its protein product is CASSTPGTENEKLFF.

The J gene is TRBJ2-5, the V gene TRBV9; D may be TRBD1 or TRBD2 (6 bases each). This CDR3 has 16 residues. Looked up from germline, CDR1 is SGDLS and CDR2 is YYNGEE. V lost 2 bases and J 1 base, leaving 15 bases between the germline ends. Here the CDR3 reads CASSVSGGGIQETQYF. The CDR3 coding sequence is TGTGCCAGCAGCGTTAGTGGAGGGGGGATCCAAGAGACCCAGTACTTC.